What follows describes a single T cell receptor beta chain. Its antigen is not known. V shed 0 bases, J shed 5 bases, and the junction held 3 bases outside the gene matches. Germline V CDR1 and CDR2: ENHRY, SYGVKD. The CDR3 is 15 amino acids. This sample stems from a study of long-term antiretroviral therapy in people with HIV. Study-level points and caveats: Once patients were on ART, diversity went higher but still fell short of transplant donor controls.

Researchers report immunoSEQ v3.0 was run at survey level. Assay used: immunoSEQ multiplex PCR; TCRdb lists only in-frame clones, some missing. The sample has roughly 12,000 clones; roughly 80% are singletons. The source of this sequence is a middle-aged man with HIV. The V and J genes are TRBV10-3 and TRBJ1-1; TRBD1 matches 10 bases. The sample in question was unsorted PBMCs, obtained 1.2 years after starting antiretroviral therapy. This CDR3 reads CAISESDRGLTEAFF. In DNA form, the CDR3 reads TGTGCCATCAGTGAGTCTGACAGGGGGCTAACTGAAGCTTTCTTT.